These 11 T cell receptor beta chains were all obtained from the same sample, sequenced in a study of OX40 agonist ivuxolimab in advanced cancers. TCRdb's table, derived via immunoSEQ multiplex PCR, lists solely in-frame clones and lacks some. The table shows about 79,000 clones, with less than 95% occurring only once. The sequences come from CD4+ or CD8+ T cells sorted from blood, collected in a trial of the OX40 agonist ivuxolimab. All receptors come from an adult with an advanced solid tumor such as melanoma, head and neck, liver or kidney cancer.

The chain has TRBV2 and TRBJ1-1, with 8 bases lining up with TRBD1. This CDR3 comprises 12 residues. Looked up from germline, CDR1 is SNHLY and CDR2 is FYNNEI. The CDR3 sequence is CGTGRVDTEAFF. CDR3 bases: TGTGGGACAGGGCGAGTCGACACTGAAGCTTTCTTT. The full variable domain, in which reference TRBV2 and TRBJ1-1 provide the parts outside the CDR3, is EPEVTQTPSHQVTQMGQEVILRCVPISNHLYFYWYRQILGQKVEFLVSFYNNEISEKSEIFDDQFSVERPDGSNFTLKIRSTKLEDSAMYFCGTGRVDTEAFFGQGTRLTVV.

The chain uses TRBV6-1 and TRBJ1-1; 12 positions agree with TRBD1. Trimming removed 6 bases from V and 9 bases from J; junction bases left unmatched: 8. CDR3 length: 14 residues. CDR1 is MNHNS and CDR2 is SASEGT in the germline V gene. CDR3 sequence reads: CASRSGTGGLQAFF. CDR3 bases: TGTGCCAGCAGGTCCGGGACAGGGGGCCTCCAAGCTTTCTTT.

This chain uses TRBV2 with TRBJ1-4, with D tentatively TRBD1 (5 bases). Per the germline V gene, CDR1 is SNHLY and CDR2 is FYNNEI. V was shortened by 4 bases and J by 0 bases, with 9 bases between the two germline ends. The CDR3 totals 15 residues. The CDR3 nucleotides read TGTGCCAGCAGTGTAGGGGCAGCAACTAATGAAAAACTGTTTTTT. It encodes CASSVGAATNEKLFF.

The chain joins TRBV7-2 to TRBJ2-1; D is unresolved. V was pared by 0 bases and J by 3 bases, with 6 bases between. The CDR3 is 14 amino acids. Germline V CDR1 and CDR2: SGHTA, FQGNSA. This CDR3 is CASSLAGYYNEQFF. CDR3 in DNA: TGTGCCAGCAGCTTAGCAGGGTACTACAATGAGCAGTTCTTC.

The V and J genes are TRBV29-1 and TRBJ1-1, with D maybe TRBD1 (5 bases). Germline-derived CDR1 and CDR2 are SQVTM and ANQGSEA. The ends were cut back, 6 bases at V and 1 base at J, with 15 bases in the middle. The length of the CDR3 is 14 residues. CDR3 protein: CSVRKGGQNTEAFF. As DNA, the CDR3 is TGCAGCGTCCGCAAGGGCGGACAGAACACTGAAGCTTTCTTT.

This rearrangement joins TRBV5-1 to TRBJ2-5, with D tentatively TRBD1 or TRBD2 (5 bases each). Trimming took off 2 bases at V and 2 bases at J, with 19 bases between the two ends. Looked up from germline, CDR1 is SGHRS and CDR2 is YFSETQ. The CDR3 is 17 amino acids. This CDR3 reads CASSLHTTGRTQETQYF. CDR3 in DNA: TGCGCCAGCAGCTTACATACTACGGGACGCACTCAAGAGACCCAGTACTTC.

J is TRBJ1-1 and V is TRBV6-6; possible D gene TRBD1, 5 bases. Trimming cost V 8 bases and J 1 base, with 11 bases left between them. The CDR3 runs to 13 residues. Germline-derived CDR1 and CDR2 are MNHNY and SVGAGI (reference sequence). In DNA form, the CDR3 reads TGTGCCAGCCGGCGGGGCGCGAACACTGAAGCTTTCTTT. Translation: CASRRGANTEAFF.

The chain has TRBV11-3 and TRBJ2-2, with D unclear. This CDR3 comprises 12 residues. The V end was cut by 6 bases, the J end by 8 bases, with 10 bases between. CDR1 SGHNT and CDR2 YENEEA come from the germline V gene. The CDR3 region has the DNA TGTGCCAGCAGACACTCCGGGGGGGAGCTGTTTTTT. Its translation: CASRHSGGELFF.

CDR3 coding DNA: TGTGCCAGCAGCCAATTACCTAAAGCGCCCTCAACTAATGAAAAACTGTTTTTT. Translation: CASSQLPKAPSTNEKLFF. The chain combines TRBV14 with TRBJ1-4; D is undetermined. Deletions cut 2 bases from V and 0 bases from J, with 16 bases between. This CDR3 region has 18 residues. Germline V CDR1 and CDR2: SGHDN, FVKESK. Complete variable domain (other parts from reference TRBV14 and TRBJ1-4): EAGVTQFPSHSVIEKGQTVTLRCDPISGHDNLYWYRRVMGKEIKFLLHFVKESKQDESGMPNNRFLAERTGGTYSTLKVQPAELEDSGVYFCASSQLPKAPSTNEKLFFGSGTQLSVL.

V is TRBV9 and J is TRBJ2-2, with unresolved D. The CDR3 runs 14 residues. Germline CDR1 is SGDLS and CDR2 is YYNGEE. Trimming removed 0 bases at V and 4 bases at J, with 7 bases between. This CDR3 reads CASSVEPTTGELFF. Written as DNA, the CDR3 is TGTGCCAGCAGCGTAGAACCGACCACCGGGGAGCTGTTTTTT.

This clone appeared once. Here the CDR3 reads CATSRELANTGELFF. The CDR3 DNA is TGTGCCACCAGCAGAGAGTTAGCGAACACCGGGGAGCTGTTTTTT. The chain is built from TRBV15 and TRBJ2-2; no firm D call. CDR1 is LNHNV, CDR2 YYDKDF, per germline (reference sequence). Between the trimmed V and J ends, which lost 0 bases and 0 bases, there was a span of 5 bases. CDR3 length: 15 amino acids.